One and the same sample provided the 18 T cell receptor beta chains below, sequenced in a study of siplizumab effects on memory and regulatory T cells. TCRdb's copy holds only in-frame clones and misses some; the assay was immunoSEQ multiplex PCR. The top ten clones hold around 0.3% of a sample with about 94,000 clones, over 85% of them seen once. Sequenced material: non-Treg CD4+ T cells sorted from blood. Every receptor here comes from a human donor in good health.

V is TRBV4-2 and J is TRBJ1-5; D gene uncertain. The CDR3 is 16 amino acids. Germline CDR1 LGHNA, CDR2 YNFKEQ. V lost 0 bases and J 0 bases, leaving 9 bases between the germline ends. The CDR3 coding sequence is TGTGCCAGCAGCCAAGAGGTCCGGTATAGCAATCAGCCCCAGCATTTT. Its translation is CASSQEVRYSNQPQHF.

The chain is built from TRBV29-1 and TRBJ2-3; TRBD2 matches at 11 bases. The CDR3 is 16 amino acids. Germline V lookup: CDR1 SQVTM, CDR2 ANQGSEA. Unmatched junction bases numbered 8, after V lost 4 bases and J lost 2 bases. CDR3 amino acids: CSVGGKLAGATDTQYF. CDR3 bases: TGCAGCGTTGGCGGCAAACTAGCGGGGGCCACAGATACGCAGTATTTT.

The chain has TRBV13 and TRBJ2-7; 7 bases align to TRBD1. Germline CDR1 reads PRHDT; CDR2 reads FYEKMQ (reference sequence). V lost 3 bases, J lost 3 bases, and 5 bases stayed unmatched. The CDR3 loop spans 14 amino acids. The CDR3 reads CASSFGTVNYEQYF. Written as DNA, the CDR3 is TGTGCCAGCAGCTTCGGGACAGTCAACTACGAGCAGTACTTC.

The chain joins TRBV28 to TRBJ1-5; possibly TRBD1 for D (6 bases). The V gene's germline CDR1 is MDHEN and CDR2 SYDVKM. The CDR3 runs 16 residues. V lost 6 bases, J lost 6 bases, and 21 bases lay in between. The DNA of the CDR3 is TGTGCCAGCAGAAACGATGAGGGGGGATGGGGTCAGCCCCAGCATTTT. Amino acids: CASRNDEGGWGQPQHF.

The rearrangement joins TRBV4-2 to TRBJ2-1; 8 bases map to TRBD1. Germline V CDR1 and CDR2: LGHNA, YNFKEQ. V shed 0 bases and J 9 bases; nucleotides not matched to a gene: 1. This CDR3 has 13 amino acids. The CDR3 loop is CASSQDQGAEQFF. The CDR3 nucleotides read TGTGCCAGCAGCCAAGATCAGGGGGCTGAGCAGTTCTTC.

This clone was seen a few times. The CDR3 bases are TGTGCCAGTAGTATAGCATCGGGTGGCACCGGGGAGCTGTTTTTT. Translating gives CASSIASGGTGELFF. The rearrangement joins TRBV19 to TRBJ2-2; D ambiguous. This CDR3 is built from 15 residues. Germline V gene data show CDR1 as LNHDA and CDR2 as SQIVND (reference sequence). Trimming removed 1 base from V and 4 bases from J, with 10 bases in between.

This chain connects TRBV6-4 to TRBJ2-2, with 9 nucleotides matching TRBD1. The junction had 2 bases not matched to a gene; V was cut back by 3 bases and J by 6 bases. This CDR3 spans 14 amino acids. Germline V gene lookup returns CDR1 MRHNA and CDR2 SNTAGT. The DNA of the CDR3 is TGTGCCAGCAGTGAACAGGGGGCTGCCGGGGAGCTGTTTTTT. It is translated as CASSEQGAAGELFF.

The rearrangement uses TRBV29-1 and TRBJ1-1; D not certain. The CDR3 has 11 amino acids. Trimming cost V 3 bases and J 5 bases, with 7 bases left between them. CDR1 SQVTM and CDR2 ANQGSEA come from the germline V gene. In DNA form, the CDR3 reads TGCAGCGTTGACCCCCAAACTGAAGCTTTCTTT. It yields the protein CSVDPQTEAFF. Full variable domain (missing parts from reference TRBV29-1 and TRBJ1-1): SAVISQKPSRDICQRGTSLTIQCQVDSQVTMMFWYRQQPGQSLTLIATANQGSEATYESGFVIDKFPISRPNLTFSTLTVSNMSPEDSSIYLCSVDPQTEAFFGQGTRLTVV.

The J gene is TRBJ1-5, the V gene TRBV30; unclear D gene. This CDR3 is 15 amino acids long. The germline gives CDR1 GTSNPN, CDR2 SVGIG (reference sequence). V lost 3 bases, J lost 1 base, and 13 bases lay in between. The CDR3 nucleotides read TGTGCCTGGAGCCCGGTCCTAGGAAGCAATCAGCCCCAGCATTTT. As protein: CAWSPVLGSNQPQHF.

The rearrangement joins TRBV11-2 to TRBJ1-2; D possibly corresponds to TRBD1 (5 bases). The CDR3 length is 11 residues. V gave up 5 bases and J gave up 13 bases, with 14 bases separating them. Germline V lookup: CDR1 SGHAT, CDR2 FQNNGV. The CDR3 protein is CASSQGRTITF. Written as DNA, the CDR3 is TGTGCCAGCAGCCAGGGACGGACTATCACCTTC.

V usage is TRBV19 and J usage is TRBJ2-2; 8 bases align to TRBD1. Germline CDR1 LNHDA, CDR2 SQIVND (reference sequence). The ends lost 10 bases at V and 5 bases at J; junction bases unmatched: 6. The CDR3 totals 13 residues. CDR3 bases: TGTGCCACCCAGGGGGCGTGGACCGGGGAGCTGTTTTTT. Encoded protein: CATQGAWTGELFF.

CDR3 amino acids: CASSLVLVSNEQFF. The DNA of the CDR3 is TGTGCCAGCAGCTTGGTACTAGTCTCCAATGAGCAGTTCTTC. The chain uses TRBV5-6 and TRBJ2-1; D might be TRBD2 (5 bases). CDR3 size: 14 residues. V was clipped by 0 bases and J by 6 bases, with 10 bases between them. Germline V gene lookup returns CDR1 SGHDT and CDR2 YYEEEE.

The rearrangement links TRBV14 to TRBJ2-7; D gene ambiguous. CDR3 length equals 12 residues. Germline V gene sequence: CDR1 SGHDN, CDR2 FVKESK. V lost 2 bases and J 4 bases, leaving 6 bases between the germline ends. CDR3 bases: TGTGCCAGCAGCCAAAGGGAATACGAGCAGTACTTC. It translates to CASSQREYEQYF.

In this sample, this clone turned up once. V and J are TRBV7-2 and TRBJ1-2; TRBD1 agrees at 7 bases. Germline-derived CDR1 and CDR2 are SGHTA and FQGNSA. This CDR3 spans 13 amino acids. V dropped 5 bases and J dropped 2; count of bases not matched to a gene: 2. CDR3 residues: CASSRGQNYGYTF. The CDR3 nucleotides read TGTGCCAGCAGCAGGGGACAGAACTATGGCTACACCTTC. The whole variable domain, remainder taken from reference TRBV7-2 and TRBJ1-2, is GAGVSQSPSNKVTEKGKDVELRCDPISGHTALYWYRQSLGQGLEFLIYFQGNSAPDKSGLPSDRFSAERTGGSVSTLTIQRTQQEDSAVYLCASSRGQNYGYTFGSGTRLTVV.

The V gene is TRBV2, the J gene TRBJ1-2; D not certain. This CDR3 has 13 residues. The ends were cut back, 2 bases at V and 4 bases at J, with 8 bases in the middle. From germline, CDR1 is SNHLY and CDR2 FYNNEI. CDR3 sequence reads: CASSERRTYGYTF. CDR3 nucleotides: TGTGCCAGCAGTGAACGACGGACCTATGGCTACACCTTC.

The chain couples TRBV6-1 to TRBJ1-1; unclear D gene. Per the germline V gene, CDR1 is MNHNS and CDR2 is SASEGT. Between the trimmed V and J ends, which lost 6 bases and 3 bases, there was a span of 8 bases. There are 12 residues in the CDR3. This CDR3 is CASRQMYTEAFF. The CDR3 DNA sequence: TGTGCCAGCAGACAAATGTACACTGAAGCTTTCTTT.

The chain is built from TRBV30 and TRBJ1-4; D uncertain. Germline CDR1 GTSNPN, CDR2 SVGIG (reference sequence). The CDR3 has 15 amino acids. V was trimmed by 0 bases and J by 2 bases, leaving 10 bases between them. Here the CDR3 reads CAWSVLGPTNEKLFF. CDR3 coding DNA: TGTGCCTGGAGTGTACTCGGGCCTACTAATGAAAAACTGTTTTTT.

The rearrangement joins TRBV4-1 to TRBJ2-7, with TRBD1 matching over 7 bases. This CDR3 is 16 amino acids long. Losses at the gene ends were 0 bases for V and 4 bases for J; bases not matched to a gene: 9. CDR1 is MGHRA, CDR2 YSYEKL, per germline. Here the CDR3 DNA reads TGCGCCAGCAGCCAAGATCGATGGACAGGCATTTACGAGCAGTACTTC. Translated: CASSQDRWTGIYEQYF.